The 27 T cell receptor beta chains reported below all come from one sample, sequenced in a study of beta chain features in type 1 diabetes (dated by TCRdb to 2016 to 2019). What these receptors recognize is not known. Overall results and qualifications from the work: Type 1 diabetes patients showed a moderate but significant shortening of TCRB CDR3 length in all four CD4+ subsets.

The library relied on the immunoSEQ multiplex PCR assay. The entire isolated RNA was reverse transcribed using the High Capacity cDNA Reverse Transcription Kit, and thus expressed TCRB transcripts were sequenced. Sourced from immuneACCESS, this table was stored by TCRdb with only in-frame sequences that have V and J called. A share of the clones is absent; for the studies checked, an unresolved V gene accounts for under half, and the remainder has no known explanation. In this sample the table shows some 640,000 clones, over 12% of which occur a single time. The ten largest clones add up to 0.035% to 0.045% of the sample. What was sequenced was naive CD4+ T cells from blood. The cell subset or site label, read with the paper, signifies: true naive CD4+ T cells. The source of these receptors is a man aged 18 to 35 with type 1 diabetes.

The chain carries TRBV10-3 and TRBJ2-7; D might be TRBD1 or TRBD2, each matching 5 bases. The CDR3 length is 13 residues. V dropped 5 bases and J dropped 5 bases, with 13 bases sitting between them. The germline V gene has CDR1 ENHRY and CDR2 SYGVKD. CDR3 DNA sequence: TGTGCCATCAGTTTCGGGGCAACCAACGAGCAGTACTTC. This codes for CAISFGATNEQYF.

The gene calls are TRBV5-4 and TRBJ2-6; D remains ambiguous. Germline CDR1 and CDR2: SGHNT and YYREEE (reference sequence). The CDR3 is 15 residues long. Trimming shortened V by 4 bases and J by 0 bases, and 8 bases separated the two germline ends. The CDR3 nucleotides read TGTGCCAGCAGCGGAATACGCTCTGGGGCCAACGTCCTGACTTTC. Translated: CASSGIRSGANVLTF.

This clone was recorded a few times. The chain uses TRBV2 and TRBJ2-1; D unclear. This CDR3 contains 12 residues. V lost 11 bases to trimming and J lost 10 bases, with 18 bases between them. Germline CDR1 and CDR2: SNHLY and FYNNEI. CDR3 DNA sequence: TGTGCCTGGAAAAGGGAAGGGATAGAGCAGTTCTTC. Amino acid sequence: CAWKREGIEQFF.

This clone came up a few times. The chain combines TRBV5-1 with TRBJ2-1, with 10 bases lining up with TRBD2. Germline trimming cut 4 bases from V and 5 bases from J; bases unmatched to any gene: 6. Germline V gene data show CDR1 as SGHRS and CDR2 as YFSETQ. The CDR3 loop spans 15 amino acids. CDR3 residues: CASSQSGGANNEQFF. Written as DNA, the CDR3 is TGCGCCAGCAGCCAGAGCGGGGGGGCGAACAATGAGCAGTTCTTC. Full variable domain (missing parts from reference TRBV5-1 and TRBJ2-1): KAGVTQTPRYLIKTRGQQVTLSCSPISGHRSVSWYQQTPGQGLQFLFEYFSETQRNKGNFPGRFSGRQFSNSRSEMNVSTLELGDSALYLCASSQSGGANNEQFFGPGTRLTVL.

The V gene is TRBV30, the J gene TRBJ2-7, with 12 bases identical to TRBD1. The CDR3 is 13 residues long. CDR1 is GTSNPN, CDR2 SVGIG, per germline (reference sequence). V lost 6 bases, J lost 7 bases, and 7 bases stayed unmatched. This chain's CDR3 is CACLGQGAREQYF. As DNA, the CDR3 is TGTGCCTGCTTGGGACAGGGGGCGAGGGAGCAGTACTTC.

This clone has only a few counts. The chain uses TRBV11-3 and TRBJ2-6, with D tentatively TRBD1 (5 bases). V lost 1 base and J 1 base, leaving 5 bases between the germline ends. The CDR3 is made up of 15 amino acids. Germline V gene data show CDR1 as SGHNT and CDR2 as YENEEA. This CDR3 is CASSLAGSGANVLTF. Here the CDR3 DNA reads TGTGCCAGCAGCTTAGCAGGGTCTGGGGCCAACGTCCTGACTTTC.

The chain is built from TRBV2 and TRBJ2-1, with TRBD2 matching over 8 bases. V lost 2 bases to trimming and J lost 7 bases; unmatched junction nucleotides: 4. CDR3 length: 14 residues. From germline, CDR1 is SNHLY and CDR2 FYNNEI. CDR3 region: CASSERTSRNEQFF. The CDR3 nucleotides read TGTGCCAGCAGTGAAAGGACTAGCAGAAATGAGCAGTTCTTC.

This clone has more than one count but fewer than ten. The rearrangement uses TRBV18 and TRBJ1-1; no clear D gene. The germline gives CDR1 KGHSH, CDR2 LQKENI. V was trimmed by 1 base and J by 7 bases, leaving 4 bases between them. The CDR3 runs to 11 residues. The CDR3 is CASSPLDEAFF. The CDR3, as DNA: TGTGCCAGCTCACCACTGGATGAAGCTTTCTTT.

The chain recombines TRBV2 with TRBJ2-1; TRBD2 matches at 13 bases. Germline V lookup: CDR1 SNHLY, CDR2 FYNNEI. After removal of 7 bases from V and 2 bases from J, the junction contained 11 bases not matched to a gene. The CDR3 is 18 amino acids. The CDR3 DNA is TGTGCCAGCACTCAACTAGCGGGAGGGCCTAGGGCCTACAATGAGCAGTTCTTC. Protein: CASTQLAGGPRAYNEQFF.

This clone was detected only a few times. The chain recombines TRBV2 with TRBJ2-3, with 7 bases that match TRBD1. With 6 bases clipped from V and 6 bases from J, the junction kept 12 bases outside the gene matches. Germline-derived CDR1 and CDR2 are SNHLY and FYNNEI. This CDR3 has 15 amino acids. The CDR3 DNA reads TGTGCCAGCAGGGCGACCGGGACAGTCGGGGATACGCAGTATTTT. Encoded protein: CASRATGTVGDTQYF.

This clone was seen more than once but under ten times. Other DNA sequences in this specimen translate into the identical CDR3. The DNA for the CDR3 is TGCAGCGTTGGAGGACTCCAAGAGACCCAGTACTTC. Translated, it gives CSVGGLQETQYF. V and J are TRBV29-1 and TRBJ2-5; tentative D call: TRBD2 (5 bases). V was trimmed by 4 bases and J by 1 base, leaving 7 bases between them. CDR3 length equals 12 residues. Per germline, CDR1 SQVTM and CDR2 ANQGSEA.

This clone was observed a handful of times. V gene TRBV6-5 combines with J gene TRBJ2-2; TRBD1 matches at 7 bases. Germline V lookup: CDR1 MNHEY, CDR2 SVGAGI. The CDR3 extends over 15 amino acids. The J segment lost 2 bases and the V segment lost 0 bases, leaving 0 bases of the junction unmatched. The CDR3 DNA is TGTGCCAGCAGTTACTCAGGGGGCAACACCGGGGAGCTGTTTTTT. Residues: CASSYSGGNTGELFF.

This clone has just a few counts. The rearrangement uses TRBV29-1 and TRBJ2-4; a weak D match, TRBD2 (6 bases). Germline values: CDR1 SQVTM, CDR2 ANQGSEA. The length of the CDR3 is 17 residues. CDR3 amino acids: CRRRGVWTDRAKNIQYF. CDR3 sequence (DNA): TGCAGGAGGAGGGGCGTGTGGACCGACAGAGCCAAAAACATTCAGTACTTC.

This clone was detected a few times. The V and J genes are TRBV5-1 and TRBJ2-5, with a tentative D call TRBD2 (6 bases). This CDR3 contains 14 residues. The V gene lost 2 bases and the J gene lost 2 bases, with 10 bases spanning the gap. Germline V gives CDR1 SGHRS, CDR2 YFSETQ. CDR3 sequence reads: CASSLAGNQETQYF. In DNA, the CDR3 is TGCGCCAGCAGCTTAGCGGGCAATCAAGAGACCCAGTACTTC. The whole variable domain, remainder taken from reference TRBV5-1 and TRBJ2-5, is KAGVTQTPRYLIKTRGQQVTLSCSPISGHRSVSWYQQTPGQGLQFLFEYFSETQRNKGNFPGRFSGRQFSNSRSEMNVSTLELGDSALYLCASSLAGNQETQYFGPGTRLLVL.

This chain connects TRBV5-4 to TRBJ2-3; TRBD2 aligns across 11 bases. There are 18 residues in the CDR3. CDR1 SGHNT and CDR2 YYREEE come from the germline V gene (reference sequence). The V and J ends lost 2 bases and 0 bases, in that order; junction bases with no gene match: 8. The CDR3 DNA is TGTGCCAGCAGCTTCGATCCTAGCGGGGGGTTCAGCACAGATACGCAGTATTTT. This encodes CASSFDPSGGFSTDTQYF.

This rearrangement joins TRBV18 to TRBJ2-5; TRBD1 matches 7 bases. The CDR3 spans 15 residues. With V trimmed by 0 bases and J by 4 bases, 5 bases remained unmatched. Germline loops: CDR1 KGHSH, CDR2 LQKENI. This chain's CDR3 is CASSPPGQSGETQYF. As DNA, the CDR3 is TGTGCCAGCTCACCACCGGGACAGTCAGGAGAGACCCAGTACTTC.

The rearrangement uses TRBV6-1 and TRBJ2-7; D is unclear. V lost 8 bases and J lost 0, with 14 bases in between. The CDR3 has 14 amino acids. Germline CDR1 MNHNS, CDR2 SASEGT. The CDR3 protein is CASAADNISYEQYF. The CDR3 DNA reads TGTGCCAGCGCTGCAGATAACATCTCCTACGAGCAGTACTTC.

Only a few counts were recorded for this clone. The chain carries TRBV5-4 and TRBJ2-5; D is unclear. V gave up 5 bases and J gave up 1 base, with 6 bases separating them. Germline V gives CDR1 SGHNT, CDR2 YYREEE (reference sequence). The CDR3 spans 12 residues. The CDR3 DNA reads as TGTGCCAGCAGTTATACCCAAGAGACCCAGTACTTC. Translation gives CASSYTQETQYF.

The genes are TRBV5-1 and TRBJ1-5; 10 bases line up with TRBD1. The CDR3 contains 15 residues. The V gene's germline CDR1 is SGHRS and CDR2 YFSETQ. After removal of 2 bases from V and 6 bases from J, the junction contained 5 bases not matched to a gene. The CDR3 DNA reads TGCGCCAGCAGCTTCGACAGGGGGCCAAGTCAGCCCCAGCATTTT. Translation gives CASSFDRGPSQPQHF.

This clone was detected a few times. The J gene is TRBJ2-3, the V gene TRBV29-1; D call uncertain. CDR3 size: 14 residues. From germline, CDR1 is SQVTM and CDR2 ANQGSEA. V was cut by 4 bases and J by 4 bases, with 15 bases left in between. DNA for the CDR3: TGCAGCGTTGCGTTCGTAGAGGCGGCAGATACGCAGTATTTT. It encodes CSVAFVEAADTQYF.

CDR3: CASSLDRWTSGSGTQYF. In DNA form, the CDR3 reads TGTGCCAGCAGCTTGGATCGATGGACTAGCGGGAGCGGGACCCAGTACTTC. The rearrangement links TRBV7-9 to TRBJ2-5; 13 nucleotides align to TRBD2. The junction had 11 bases not matched to a gene; V was cut back by 3 bases and J by 7 bases. There are 17 residues in the CDR3. Germline V gene sequence: CDR1 SEHNR, CDR2 FQNEAQ (reference sequence).

This clone was counted only a few times. The J gene is TRBJ1-2, the V gene TRBV4-2, with TRBD1 identical over 10 bases. Per the germline V gene, CDR1 is LGHNA and CDR2 is YNFKEQ. The trim removed 1 base at V and 8 bases at J, leaving 4 bases unmatched. The CDR3 runs to 14 residues. The DNA for the CDR3 is TGTGCCAGCAGCCAAGGCGACAGGGGGCAAGGCTACACCTTC. Translation gives CASSQGDRGQGYTF.

This clone was recorded a few times. The J gene is TRBJ1-6, the V gene TRBV14, with D tentatively TRBD1 (5 bases). Germline CDR1 and CDR2: SGHDN and FVKESK. Trimming removed 1 base from V and 0 bases from J, with 13 bases in between. There are 18 residues in the CDR3. Written as DNA, the CDR3 is TGTGCCAGCAGCCAAGTGGGGCGGAGAAACTCCTATAATTCACCCCTCCACTTT. Its protein product is CASSQVGRRNSYNSPLHF.

The chain employs TRBV2 and TRBJ2-3, with D possibly matching TRBD2 (6 bases). Germline-derived CDR1 and CDR2 are SNHLY and FYNNEI. This CDR3 region has 11 residues. Trimming shortened V by 11 bases and J by 7 bases, and 13 bases separated the two germline ends. Written as DNA, the CDR3 is TGTGCCGGGGCTAGCGAGAATACGCAGTATTTT. This gives the protein CAGASENTQYF.

This chain links TRBV7-8 with TRBJ2-7, with D possibly being TRBD1 or TRBD2 (5 bases each). The CDR3 consists of 17 residues. Trimming cost V 5 bases and J 1 base, with 21 bases left between them. Germline CDR1 and CDR2: SGHVS and FQNEAQ. In nucleotides, the CDR3 is TGTGCCAGCAGCACACGGGGCGTGCGCCTTTTGTCCTACGAGCAGTACTTC. Encoded protein: CASSTRGVRLLSYEQYF.

This clone was seen only a few times. This chain links TRBV5-1 with TRBJ2-2, with 8 bases aligning to TRBD2. CDR3 length: 16 residues. The trim removed 1 base at V and 3 bases at J, leaving 5 bases unmatched. CDR1 is SGHRS and CDR2 is YFSETQ in the germline V gene. CDR3 bases: TGCGCCAGCAGCTTGCCAGCGGGAGCCGACACCGGGGAGCTGTTTTTT. This gives the protein CASSLPAGADTGELFF. The variable domain in full, completed from reference TRBV5-1 and TRBJ2-2, reads KAGVTQTPRYLIKTRGQQVTLSCSPISGHRSVSWYQQTPGQGLQFLFEYFSETQRNKGNFPGRFSGRQFSNSRSEMNVSTLELGDSALYLCASSLPAGADTGELFFGEGSRLTVL.

This clone was seen a handful of times. The chain combines TRBV27 with TRBJ2-7; D tentatively fits TRBD1 or TRBD2 (6 bases each). In germline, CDR1 is MNHEY, CDR2 SMNVEV (reference sequence). This CDR3 is 16 amino acids long. Trimming shortened V by 5 bases and J by 0 bases, and 17 bases separated the two germline ends. The CDR3 region has the DNA TGTGCCAGCAGTCCACGGGGGCCGATATCCTCCTACGAGCAGTACTTC. The encoded protein is CASSPRGPISSYEQYF.